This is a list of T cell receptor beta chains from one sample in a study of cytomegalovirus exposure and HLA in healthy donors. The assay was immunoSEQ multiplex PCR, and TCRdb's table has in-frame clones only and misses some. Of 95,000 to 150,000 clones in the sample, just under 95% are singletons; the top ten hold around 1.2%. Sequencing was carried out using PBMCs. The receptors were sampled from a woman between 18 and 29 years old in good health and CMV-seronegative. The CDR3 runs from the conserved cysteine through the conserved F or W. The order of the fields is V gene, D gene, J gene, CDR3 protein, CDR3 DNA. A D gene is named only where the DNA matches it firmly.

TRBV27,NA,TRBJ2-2,CASSSAGELFF,TGTGCCAGCAGTTCTGCCGGGGAGCTGTTTTTT
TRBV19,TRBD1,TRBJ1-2,CASSMAGTAQYYGYTF,TGTGCCAGTAGTATGGCCGGGACAGCGCAATACTATGGCTACACCTTC
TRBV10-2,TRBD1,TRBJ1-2,CASSESTGTGDTF,TGCGCCAGCAGTGAGTCGACAGGGACAGGAGACACCTTC
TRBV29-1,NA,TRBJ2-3,CSGTTPNTDTQYF,TGCAGCGGTACGACTCCTAACACAGATACGCAGTATTTT
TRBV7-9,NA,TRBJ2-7,CASSSVDSSSYEQYF,TGTGCCAGCAGCTCAGTGGACTCAAGCTCCTACGAGCAGTACTTC
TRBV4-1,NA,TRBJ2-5,CASSQDGLKYQETQYF,TGCGCCAGCAGCCAAGATGGGCTGAAGTACCAAGAGACCCAGTACTTC
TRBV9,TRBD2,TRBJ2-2,CASSVTAGGPDAGELFF,TGTGCCAGCAGCGTTACAGCGGGAGGGCCCGATGCCGGGGAGCTGTTTTTT
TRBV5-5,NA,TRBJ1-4,CASSLRNEKLFF,TGTGCCAGCAGCCTCCGTAATGAAAAACTGTTTTTT
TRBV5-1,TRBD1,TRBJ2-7,CASSRWTGVLDEQYF,TGCGCCAGCAGCCGTTGGACAGGGGTGTTGGACGAGCAGTACTTC
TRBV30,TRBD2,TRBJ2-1,CAWSPGGYNEQFF,TGTGCCTGGAGTCCGGGGGGATACAATGAGCAGTTCTTC
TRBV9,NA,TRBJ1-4,CASSVVGGSGEKLFF,TGTGCCAGCAGCGTAGTTGGGGGCAGTGGGGAAAAACTGTTTTTT
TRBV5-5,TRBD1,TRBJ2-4,CASSLGTGILDMAKNIQYF,TGTGCCAGCAGCCTTGGGACAGGGATCCTCGACATGGCCAAAAACATTCAGTACTTC
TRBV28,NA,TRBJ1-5,CATYGPGERSQPQHF,TGTGCCACCTACGGCCCGGGGGAAAGGAGTCAGCCCCAGCATTTT
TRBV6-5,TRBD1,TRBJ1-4,CASRPPGQQNEKLFF,TGTGCCAGCAGGCCTCCGGGACAGCAGAATGAAAAACTGTTTTTT
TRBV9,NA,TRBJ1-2,CASSEQGYGYTF,TGTGCCAGCAGCGAACAGGGTTATGGCTACACCTTC
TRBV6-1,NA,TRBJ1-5,CASSVLSGNRYNQPQHF,TGTGCCAGCAGTGTCTTATCAGGGAATCGGTACAATCAGCCCCAGCATTTT
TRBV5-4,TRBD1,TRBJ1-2,CASSLPGGSYGYTF,TGTGCCAGCAGCTTGCCAGGGGGCAGCTATGGCTACACCTTC
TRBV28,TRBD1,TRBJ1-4,CASSLARGRNEKLFF,TGTGCCAGCAGTTTGGCCAGGGGGCGAAATGAAAAACTGTTTTTT
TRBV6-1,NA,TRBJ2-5,CASSPHSGETQYF,TGTGCCAGCAGTCCCCACAGTGGGGAGACCCAGTACTTC
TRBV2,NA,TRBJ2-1,CASSGARDTSSYNEQFF,TGTGCCAGCAGTGGAGCCCGGGACACTAGCTCCTACAATGAGCAGTTCTTC
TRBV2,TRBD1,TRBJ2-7,CASNLQGSSYEQYF,TGTGCCAGCAACTTACAGGGGAGCTCCTACGAGCAGTACTTC
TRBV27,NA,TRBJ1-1,CASSLKITGITEAFF,TGTGCCAGCAGTTTAAAAATAACAGGAATCACTGAAGCTTTCTTT
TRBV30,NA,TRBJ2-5,CACRRSYQETQYF,TGTGCCTGCAGACGGAGTTACCAAGAGACCCAGTACTTC
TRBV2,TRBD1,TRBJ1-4,CASSQVKGGLNEKLFF,TGTGCCAGCAGTCAAGTTAAAGGGGGCCTTAATGAAAAACTGTTTTTT
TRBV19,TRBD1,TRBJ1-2,CASSPDRGNMYGYTF,TGTGCCAGTAGTCCTGACAGGGGGAATATGTATGGCTACACCTTC
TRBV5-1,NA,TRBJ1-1,CASSLQADSRWGEAFF,TGCGCCAGCAGCTTACAAGCAGACAGCCGCTGGGGTGAAGCTTTCTTT
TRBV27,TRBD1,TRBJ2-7,CASSYGQGTYEQYF,TGTGCCAGCAGCTATGGACAGGGGACCTACGAGCAGTACTTC